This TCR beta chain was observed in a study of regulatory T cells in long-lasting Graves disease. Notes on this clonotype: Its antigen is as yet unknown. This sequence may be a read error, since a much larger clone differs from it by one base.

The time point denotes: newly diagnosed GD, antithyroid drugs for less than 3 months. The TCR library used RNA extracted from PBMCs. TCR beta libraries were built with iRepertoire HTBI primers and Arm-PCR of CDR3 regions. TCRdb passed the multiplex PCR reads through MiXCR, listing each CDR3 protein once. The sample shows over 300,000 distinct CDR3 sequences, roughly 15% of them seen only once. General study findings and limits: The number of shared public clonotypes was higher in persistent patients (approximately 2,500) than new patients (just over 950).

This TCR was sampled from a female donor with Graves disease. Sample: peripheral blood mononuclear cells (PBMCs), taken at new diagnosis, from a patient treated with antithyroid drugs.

This CDR3 is CGSSWTGSYNEQFF. For the CDR3, the DNA is TGTGGCAGCAGTTGGACAGGGTCCTACAATGAGCAGTTCTTC. The chain combines TRBV6-9 with TRBJ2-1, with 8 positions matching TRBD1. Per germline, CDR1 MNHGY and CDR2 SVAAGI. The length of the CDR3 is 14 residues.